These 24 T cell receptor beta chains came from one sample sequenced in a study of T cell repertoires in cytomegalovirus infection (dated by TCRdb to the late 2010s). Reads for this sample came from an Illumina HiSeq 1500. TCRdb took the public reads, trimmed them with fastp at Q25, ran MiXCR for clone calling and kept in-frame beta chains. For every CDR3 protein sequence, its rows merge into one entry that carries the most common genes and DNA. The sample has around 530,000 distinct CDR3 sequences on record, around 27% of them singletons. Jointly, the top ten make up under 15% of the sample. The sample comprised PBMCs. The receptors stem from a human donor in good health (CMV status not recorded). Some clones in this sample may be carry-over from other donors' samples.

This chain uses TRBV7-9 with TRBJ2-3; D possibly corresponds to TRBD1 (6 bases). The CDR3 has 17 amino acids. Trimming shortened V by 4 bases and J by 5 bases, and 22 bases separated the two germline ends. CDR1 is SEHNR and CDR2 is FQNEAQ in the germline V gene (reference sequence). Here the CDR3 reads CASSSLPGASRGDTQYF. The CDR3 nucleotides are TGTGCCAGCAGCTCACTCCCAGGGGCTAGTCGGGGAGATACGCAGTATTTT.

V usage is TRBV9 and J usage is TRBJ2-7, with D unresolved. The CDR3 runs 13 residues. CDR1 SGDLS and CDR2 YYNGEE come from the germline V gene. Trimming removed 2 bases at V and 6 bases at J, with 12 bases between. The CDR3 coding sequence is TGTGCCAGCAGCGTCAAAGGGAACGGCGAGCAGTACTTC. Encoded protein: CASSVKGNGEQYF.

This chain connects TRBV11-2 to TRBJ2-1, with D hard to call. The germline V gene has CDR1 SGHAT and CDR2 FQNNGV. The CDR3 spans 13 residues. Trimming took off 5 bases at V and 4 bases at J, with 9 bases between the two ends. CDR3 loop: CASSEASYNEQFF. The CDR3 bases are TGTGCCAGCAGCGAGGCTTCTTACAATGAGCAGTTCTTC.

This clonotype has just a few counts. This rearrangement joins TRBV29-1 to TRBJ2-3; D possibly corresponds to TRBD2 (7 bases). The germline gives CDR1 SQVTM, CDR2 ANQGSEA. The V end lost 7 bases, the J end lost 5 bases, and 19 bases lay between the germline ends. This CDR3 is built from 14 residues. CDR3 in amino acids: CSAKGGGPGDTQYF. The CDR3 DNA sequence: TGCAGCGCCAAGGGGGGAGGGCCGGGAGATACGCAGTATTTT.

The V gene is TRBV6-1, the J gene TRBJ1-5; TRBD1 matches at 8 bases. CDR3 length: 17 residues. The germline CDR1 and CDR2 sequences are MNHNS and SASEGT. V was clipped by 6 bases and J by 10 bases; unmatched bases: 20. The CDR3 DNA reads TGTGCCAGCAGACCCCGGAGACAGGGGTTAGCAATCACACCCCAGCATTTT. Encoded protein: CASRPRRQGLAITPQHF.

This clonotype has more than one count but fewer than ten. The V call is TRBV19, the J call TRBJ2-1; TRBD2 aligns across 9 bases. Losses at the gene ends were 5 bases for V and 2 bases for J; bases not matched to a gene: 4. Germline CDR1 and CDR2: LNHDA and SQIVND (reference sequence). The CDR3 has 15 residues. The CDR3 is CASSFLAGTYNEQFF. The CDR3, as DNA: TGTGCCAGTAGTTTCCTAGCGGGAACCTACAATGAGCAGTTCTTC.

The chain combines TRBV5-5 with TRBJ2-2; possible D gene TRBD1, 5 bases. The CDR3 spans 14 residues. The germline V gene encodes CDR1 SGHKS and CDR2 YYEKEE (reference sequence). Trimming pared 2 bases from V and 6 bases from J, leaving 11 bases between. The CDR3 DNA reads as TGTGCCAGCAGCTTATCAGGGTTTGCCGGGGAGCTGTTTTTT. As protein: CASSLSGFAGELFF.

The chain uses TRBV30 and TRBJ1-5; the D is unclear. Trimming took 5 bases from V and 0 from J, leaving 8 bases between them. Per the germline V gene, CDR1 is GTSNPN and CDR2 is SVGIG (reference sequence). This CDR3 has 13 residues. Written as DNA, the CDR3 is TGTGCCTGGGGGTGGGATAGCAATCAGCCCCAGCATTTT. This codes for CAWGWDSNQPQHF.

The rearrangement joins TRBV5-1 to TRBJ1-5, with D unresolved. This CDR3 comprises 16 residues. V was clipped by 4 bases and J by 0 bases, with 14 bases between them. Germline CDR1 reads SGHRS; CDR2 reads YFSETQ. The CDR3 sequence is CASSLGGPYSNQPQHF. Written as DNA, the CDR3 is TGCGCCAGCAGCCTAGGTGGACCTTATAGCAATCAGCCCCAGCATTTT.

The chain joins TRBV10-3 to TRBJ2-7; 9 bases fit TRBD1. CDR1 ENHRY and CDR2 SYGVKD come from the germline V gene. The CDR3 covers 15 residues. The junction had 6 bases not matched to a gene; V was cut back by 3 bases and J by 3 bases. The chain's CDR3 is CAISDPGTGSYEQYV. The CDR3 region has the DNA TGTGCCATCAGTGACCCTGGGACAGGGAGCTACGAGCAGTACGTC.

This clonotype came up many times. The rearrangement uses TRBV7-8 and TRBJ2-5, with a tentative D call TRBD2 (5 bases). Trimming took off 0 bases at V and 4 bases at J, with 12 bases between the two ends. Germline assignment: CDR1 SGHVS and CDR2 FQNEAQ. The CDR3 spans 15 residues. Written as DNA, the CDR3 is TGTGCCAGCAGCTTAGCGAATGGCGCGGGAGAGACCCAGTACTTC. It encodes CASSLANGAGETQYF. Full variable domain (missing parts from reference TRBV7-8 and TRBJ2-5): GAGVSQSPRYKVAKRGQDVALRCDPISGHVSLFWYQQALGQGPEFLTYFQNEAQLDKSGLPSDRFFAERPEGSVSTLKIQRTQQEDSAVYLCASSLANGAGETQYFGPGTRLLVL.

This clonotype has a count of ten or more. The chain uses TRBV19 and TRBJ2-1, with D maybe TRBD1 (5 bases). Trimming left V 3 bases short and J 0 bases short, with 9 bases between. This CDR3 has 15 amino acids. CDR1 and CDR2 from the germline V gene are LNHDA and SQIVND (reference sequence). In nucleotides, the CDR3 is TGTGCCAGTAGTATTGGGCAGGGCTCCTACAATGAGCAGTTCTTC. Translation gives CASSIGQGSYNEQFF. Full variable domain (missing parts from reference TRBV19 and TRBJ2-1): DGGITQSPKYLFRKEGQNVTLSCEQNLNHDAMYWYRQDPGQGLRLIYYSQIVNDFQKGDIAEGYSVSREKKESFPLTVTSAQKNPTAFYLCASSIGQGSYNEQFFGPGTRLTVL.

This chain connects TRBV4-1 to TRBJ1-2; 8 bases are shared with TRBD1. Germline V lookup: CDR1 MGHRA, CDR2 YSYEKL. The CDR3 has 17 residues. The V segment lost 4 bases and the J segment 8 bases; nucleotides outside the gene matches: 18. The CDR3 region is CASSPERRTGWLNGYTF. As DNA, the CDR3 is TGCGCCAGCAGCCCGGAAAGACGGACAGGGTGGTTGAACGGCTACACCTTC.

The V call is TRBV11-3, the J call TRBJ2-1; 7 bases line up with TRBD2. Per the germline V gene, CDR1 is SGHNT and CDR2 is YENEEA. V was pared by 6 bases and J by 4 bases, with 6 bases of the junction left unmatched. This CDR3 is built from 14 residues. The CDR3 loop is CASRLRTSYNEQFF. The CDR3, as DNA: TGTGCCAGCAGACTTAGGACTAGTTACAATGAGCAGTTCTTC.

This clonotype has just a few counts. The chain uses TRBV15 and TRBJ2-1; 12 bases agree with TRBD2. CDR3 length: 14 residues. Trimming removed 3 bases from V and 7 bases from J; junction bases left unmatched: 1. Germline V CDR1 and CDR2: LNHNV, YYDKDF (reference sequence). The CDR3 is CATSRTSGRNEQFF. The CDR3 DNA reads TGTGCCACCAGCAGGACTAGCGGGAGAAATGAGCAGTTCTTC.

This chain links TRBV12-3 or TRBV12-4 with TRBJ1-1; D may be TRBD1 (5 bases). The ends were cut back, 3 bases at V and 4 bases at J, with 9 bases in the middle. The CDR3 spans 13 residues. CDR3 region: CASSLYGTTEAFF. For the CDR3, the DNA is TGTGCCAGCAGTTTGTACGGGACCACTGAAGCTTTCTTT.

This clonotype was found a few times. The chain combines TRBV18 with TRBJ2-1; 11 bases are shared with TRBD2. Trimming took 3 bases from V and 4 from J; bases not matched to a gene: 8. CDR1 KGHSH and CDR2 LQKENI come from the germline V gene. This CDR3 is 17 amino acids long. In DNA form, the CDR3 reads TGTGCCAGCTCACCGCCCGAGGGACTAGCGGCTTACAATGAGCAGTTCTTC. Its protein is CASSPPEGLAAYNEQFF.

The DNA for the CDR3 is TGTGCCAGTAGTATCGCGATGGCGCAAGCTAGCTATGGCTACACCTTC. Translating gives CASSIAMAQASYGYTF. V gene TRBV19 combines with J gene TRBJ1-2, with D hard to call. V was shortened by 3 bases and J by 4 bases, with 18 bases between the two germline ends. The germline gives CDR1 LNHDA, CDR2 SQIVND (reference sequence). The length of the CDR3 is 16 residues.

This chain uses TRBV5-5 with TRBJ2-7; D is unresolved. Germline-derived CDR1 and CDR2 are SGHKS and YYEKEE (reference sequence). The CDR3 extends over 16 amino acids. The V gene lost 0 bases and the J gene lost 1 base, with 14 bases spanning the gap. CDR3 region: CASSLAEGIPSYEQYF. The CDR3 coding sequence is TGTGCCAGCAGCTTGGCGGAAGGGATACCATCCTACGAGCAGTACTTC.

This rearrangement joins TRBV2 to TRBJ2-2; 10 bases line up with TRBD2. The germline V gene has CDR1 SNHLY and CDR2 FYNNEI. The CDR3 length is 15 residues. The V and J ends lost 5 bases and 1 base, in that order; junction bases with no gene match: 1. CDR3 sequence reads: CASSRLAGNTGELFF. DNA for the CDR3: TGTGCCAGCAGTCGACTAGCGGGGAACACCGGGGAGCTGTTTTTT.

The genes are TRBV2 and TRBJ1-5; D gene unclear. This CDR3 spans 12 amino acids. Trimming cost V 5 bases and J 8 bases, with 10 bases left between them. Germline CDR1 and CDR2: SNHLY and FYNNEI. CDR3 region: CASSISLEPQHF. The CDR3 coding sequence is TGTGCCAGCAGTATCTCGTTGGAGCCCCAGCATTTT.

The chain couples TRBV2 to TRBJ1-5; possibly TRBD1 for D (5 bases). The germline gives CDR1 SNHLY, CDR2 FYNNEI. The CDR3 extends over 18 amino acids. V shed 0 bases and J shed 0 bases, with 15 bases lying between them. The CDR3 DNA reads TGTGCCAGCAGTGAAGCGCTTGGGGCGTGGAGTAGCAATCAGCCCCAGCATTTT. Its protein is CASSEALGAWSSNQPQHF.

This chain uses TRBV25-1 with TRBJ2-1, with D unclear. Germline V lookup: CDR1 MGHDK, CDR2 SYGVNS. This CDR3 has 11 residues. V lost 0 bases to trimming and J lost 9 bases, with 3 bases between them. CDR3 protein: CASSEYIEQFF. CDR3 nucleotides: TGTGCCAGCAGTGAATATATTGAGCAGTTCTTC.

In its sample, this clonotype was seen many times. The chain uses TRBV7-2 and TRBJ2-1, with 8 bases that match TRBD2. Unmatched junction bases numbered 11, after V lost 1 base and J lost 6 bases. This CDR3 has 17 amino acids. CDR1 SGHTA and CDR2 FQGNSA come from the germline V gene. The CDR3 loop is CASSLVGAGGPGNEQFF. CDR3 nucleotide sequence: TGTGCCAGCAGCTTAGTAGGGGCGGGAGGTCCCGGCAATGAGCAGTTCTTC.